Below are 21 T cell receptor beta chains sequenced from a single sample in a study of blood T cells in healthy people across ages. Primed by a sample-barcoded 5' primer and a J-beta primer mix, a second PCR proceeded for 7 to 11 cycles. TCRdb called the 5' RACE reads again in MiXCR, with one record for every CDR3 protein. Of around 580,000 distinct CDR3 sequences in the sample, around 48% are singletons; the top ten hold under 30%. The material sequenced was blood. The receptor set was obtained from an older man in good health.

The sample holds a few counts of this clonotype. This chain connects TRBV5-1 to TRBJ2-7, with 8 bases fitting TRBD2. The V segment lost 0 bases and the J segment 2 bases; nucleotides outside the gene matches: 4. Germline V gene data show CDR1 as SGHRS and CDR2 as YFSETQ. The CDR3 contains 15 residues. The CDR3 coding sequence is TGCGCCAGCAGCTTGGCGGGAGGGAGAACCTACGAGCAGTACTTC. Its translation: CASSLAGGRTYEQYF. Supplemented by reference TRBV5-1 and TRBJ2-7, the full variable domain reads KAGVTQTPRYLIKTRGQQVTLSCSPISGHRSVSWYQQTPGQGLQFLFEYFSETQRNKGNFPGRFSGRQFSNSRSEMNVSTLELGDSALYLCASSLAGGRTYEQYFGPGTRLTVT.

V usage is TRBV6-2 or TRBV6-3 and J usage is TRBJ2-1; TRBD2 agrees at 8 bases. From germline, CDR1 is MNHEY and CDR2 SVGEGT. The V segment lost 1 base and the J segment 5 bases; nucleotides outside the gene matches: 10. CDR3 length: 17 amino acids. CDR3 bases: TGTGCCAGCAGTTACTTCCCGGGGGGGGCCGGTAACAATGAGCAGTTCTTC. It translates to CASSYFPGGAGNNEQFF.

The chain couples TRBV3-1 to TRBJ1-6, with TRBD1 matching over 8 bases. Germline CDR1 LGHDT, CDR2 YNNKEL (reference sequence). The V gene end was trimmed by 7 bases and the J gene end by 7 bases; junction bases not matched to a gene: 15. The CDR3 sequence is 17 residues long. The CDR3, as DNA: TGTGCCAGCAATACCGCCGGGGGAACAGGGGGGAATTCACCCCTCCACTTT. Its protein product is CASNTAGGTGGNSPLHF.

This clonotype was counted between two and nine times. The gene calls are TRBV20-1 and TRBJ2-1, with 8 bases that match TRBD2. The CDR3 runs to 16 residues. The germline CDR1 and CDR2 sequences are DFQATT and SNEGSKA (reference sequence). Trimming at V came to 1 base and at J to 0 bases, leaving 5 bases not matched to a gene. CDR3 sequence reads: CSARASGRSSYNEQFF. In DNA, the CDR3 is TGCAGTGCTAGAGCTAGCGGGCGTTCCTCCTACAATGAGCAGTTCTTC.

The chain combines TRBV11-2 with TRBJ2-3; 14 bases align to TRBD2. The CDR3 extends over 17 amino acids. V shed 5 bases, J shed 4 bases, and the junction held 8 bases outside the gene matches. The germline gives CDR1 SGHAT, CDR2 FQNNGV. CDR3 in DNA: TGTGCCAGCAGCACTAGAGGGGGACTAGCGGGGGCAGATACGCAGTATTTT. This gives the protein CASSTRGGLAGADTQYF.

The CDR3, as DNA: TGTGCCAGCAGTCGCAGCGGGGGCCAAGAGACCCAGTACTTC. Translated, it gives CASSRSGGQETQYF. The gene calls are TRBV7-6 and TRBJ2-5, with 8 bases matching TRBD2. CDR3 size: 14 residues. J gave up 1 base and V 6 bases, and 4 bases lay outside the gene matches. Germline loops: CDR1 SGHVS, CDR2 FNYEAQ.

This clonotype occurred a few times. The genes are TRBV7-9 and TRBJ2-7; TRBD1 might be the D (5 bases). CDR1 is SEHNR and CDR2 is FQNEAQ in the germline V gene (reference sequence). V was trimmed by 7 bases and J by 1 base, leaving 14 bases between them. The CDR3 runs to 14 residues. CDR3 loop: CASNPMGQSYEQYF. CDR3 DNA sequence: TGTGCCAGCAATCCTATGGGGCAGTCCTACGAGCAGTACTTC.

The CDR3 DNA reads TGTGCCAGCAGCCAAGTCGGCAGGGAGATAGCGGGAGGATACTACGAGCAGTACTTC. Its translation: CASSQVGREIAGGYYEQYF. The chain is built from TRBV4-2 and TRBJ2-5; 10 bases map to TRBD2. The DNA end favors TRBJ2-7, so the J call may be wrong. Germline CDR1 is LGHNA and CDR2 is YNFKEQ. CDR3 length: 19 amino acids.

The gene calls are TRBV20-1 and TRBJ2-3; TRBD2 matches at 8 bases. V shed 0 bases and J 3 bases; nucleotides not matched to a gene: 5. Germline CDR1 is DFQATT and CDR2 is SNEGSKA (reference sequence). The CDR3 length is 15 residues. CDR3 DNA: TGCAGTGCTAGAGATATACTAGCGGCAACAGATACGCAGTATTTT. It is translated as CSARDILAATDTQYF.

This clonotype appeared a few times. The V and J genes are TRBV20-1 and TRBJ2-1, with D tentatively TRBD1 (6 bases). Germline loops: CDR1 DFQATT, CDR2 SNEGSKA (reference sequence). V shed 5 bases and J shed 7 bases, with 12 bases lying between them. The CDR3 length is 12 residues. Here the CDR3 DNA reads TGCAGTGCTTCCGAAAGGGGGAATGAGCAGTTCTTC. Encoded protein: CSASERGNEQFF.

The rearrangement joins TRBV12-3 or TRBV12-4 to TRBJ2-2; unclear D gene. The CDR3 extends over 15 amino acids. V lost 7 bases and J 1 base, leaving 13 bases between the germline ends. The CDR3 DNA follows: TGTGCCAGCACGAAGACCTCCGGGAACACCGGGGAGCTGTTTTTT. This translates into CASTKTSGNTGELFF.

Only a few counts were recorded for this clonotype. The chain is built from TRBV6-1 and TRBJ1-2; D gene uncertain. CDR3 length equals 14 residues. Germline CDR1 MNHNS, CDR2 SASEGT. The V and J ends lost 4 bases and 4 bases respectively, with 13 bases between them. The CDR3 nucleotides read TGTGCCAGCAGTGCCCCATCGGCCGTCTATGGCTACACCTTC. Translated: CASSAPSAVYGYTF.

This chain connects TRBV20-1 to TRBJ2-5, with 10 bases fitting TRBD2. The end of the DNA aligns better with TRBJ2-4, so the J call may be wrong. This CDR3 is 15 amino acids long. Germline V gene sequence: CDR1 DFQATT, CDR2 SNEGSKA (reference sequence). The CDR3 coding sequence is TGCAGTGCTAGTGCAGCGGGGGGGCATATGGGCATTCAGTACTTC. Translating gives CSASAAGGHMGIQYF.

This clonotype was seen a few times. The chain recombines TRBV12-3 or TRBV12-4 with TRBJ2-2, with D hard to call. The CDR3 is 14 residues long. The V gene lost 1 base and the J gene lost 7 bases, with 10 bases spanning the gap. CDR3 bases: TGTGCCAGCAGTTTAGTCGGCTCTCTCGGGGAGCTGTTTTTT. Its translation is CASSLVGSLGELFF.

This clonotype was seen only a few times. This chain links TRBV28 with TRBJ2-1; 7 positions agree with TRBD2. Trimming cost V 6 bases and J 8 bases; bases outside gene matches: 16. In germline, CDR1 is MDHEN, CDR2 SYDVKM. This CDR3 has 16 amino acids. DNA for the CDR3: TGTGCCAGCAGGCCCTGGGAGGGAGGGCGACGTCATGAGCAGTTCTTC. This encodes CASRPWEGGRRHEQFF.

Notes on this clonotype: An end of the junction differs from the germline gene, which may be a read error. The rearrangement uses TRBV12-3 or TRBV12-4 and TRBJ2-3, with 8 positions matching TRBD2. The length of the CDR3 is 12 residues. CDR3 coding DNA: TGTACCAGCAGTTACACGGGGGGGGCGCAGTATTTT. Translation gives CTSSYTGGAQYF.

The CDR3 here is CSARDLAGNAGVYEQFF. In nucleotides, the CDR3 is TGCAGTGCTAGAGATTTAGCAGGGAACGCGGGAGTGTATGAGCAGTTCTTC. The chain joins TRBV20-1 to TRBJ2-1; 7 bases fit TRBD2. The V gene end was trimmed by 0 bases and the J gene end by 8 bases; junction bases not matched to a gene: 16. Per germline, CDR1 DFQATT and CDR2 SNEGSKA (reference sequence). There are 17 residues in the CDR3.

This clonotype was picked up many times. This chain uses TRBV9 with TRBJ2-3; D gene uncertain. This CDR3 has 13 residues. CDR1 is SGDLS and CDR2 is YYNGEE in the germline V gene. Trimming left V 4 bases short and J 2 bases short, with 8 bases between. CDR3 sequence: CASSSRPTDTQYF. CDR3 nucleotides: TGTGCCAGCAGCTCAAGGCCCACAGATACGCAGTATTTT.

The chain joins TRBV7-2 to TRBJ2-7, with 8 bases identical to TRBD2. The CDR3 is 13 amino acids. Unmatched junction bases numbered 5, after V lost 5 bases and J lost 5 bases. From germline, CDR1 is SGHTA and CDR2 FQGNSA. The CDR3 coding sequence is TGTGCCAGCAGCACCGGGGGGGGAAACGAGCAGTACTTC. This codes for CASSTGGGNEQYF.

V and J are TRBV7-2 and TRBJ1-1, with D possibly being TRBD1 (6 bases). Germline V gives CDR1 SGHTA, CDR2 FQGNSA. V was clipped by 4 bases and J by 6 bases, with 15 bases between them. The CDR3 contains 14 residues. DNA for the CDR3: TGTGCCAGCAGCTACCCAGGGGTTTGGGCTGAAGCTTTCTTT. This encodes CASSYPGVWAEAFF.

The chain employs TRBV10-3 and TRBJ1-1, with D perhaps matching TRBD1 (5 bases). The V end lost 0 bases, the J end lost 10 bases, and 18 bases lay between the germline ends. The CDR3 has 15 residues. The germline CDR1 and CDR2 sequences are ENHRY and SYGVKD. The CDR3 spells CAISESRDRIMTAFF. The CDR3, as DNA: TGTGCCATCAGTGAGTCCAGGGACCGAATTATGACAGCTTTCTTT.